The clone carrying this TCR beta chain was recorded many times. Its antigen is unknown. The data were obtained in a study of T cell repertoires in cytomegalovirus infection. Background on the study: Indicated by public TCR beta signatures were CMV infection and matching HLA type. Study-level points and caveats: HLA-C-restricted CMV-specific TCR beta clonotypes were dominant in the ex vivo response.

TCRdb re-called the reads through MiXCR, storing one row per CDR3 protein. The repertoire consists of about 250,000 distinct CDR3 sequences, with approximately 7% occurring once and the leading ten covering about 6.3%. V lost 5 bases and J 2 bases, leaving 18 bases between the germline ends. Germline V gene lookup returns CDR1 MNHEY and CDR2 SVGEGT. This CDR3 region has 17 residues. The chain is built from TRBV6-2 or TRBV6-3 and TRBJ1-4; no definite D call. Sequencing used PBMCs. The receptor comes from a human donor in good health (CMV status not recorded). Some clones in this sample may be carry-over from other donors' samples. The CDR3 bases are TGTGCCAGCAGTCTCCGTGAGGGAAGGAGGACTAATGAAAAACTGTTTTTT. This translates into CASSLREGRRTNEKLFF.